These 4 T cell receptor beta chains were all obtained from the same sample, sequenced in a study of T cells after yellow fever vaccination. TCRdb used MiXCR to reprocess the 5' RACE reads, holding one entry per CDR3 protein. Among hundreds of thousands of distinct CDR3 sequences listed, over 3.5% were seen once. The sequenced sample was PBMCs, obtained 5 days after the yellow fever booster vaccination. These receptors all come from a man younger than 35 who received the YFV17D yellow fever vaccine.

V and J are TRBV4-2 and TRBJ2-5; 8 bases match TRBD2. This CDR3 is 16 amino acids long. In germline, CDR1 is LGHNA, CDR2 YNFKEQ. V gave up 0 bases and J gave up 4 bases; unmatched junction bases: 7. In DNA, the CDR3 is TGTGCCAGCAGCCAAGACGGGACTAGGCTCGGAGAGACCCAGTACTTC. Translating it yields CASSQDGTRLGETQYF.

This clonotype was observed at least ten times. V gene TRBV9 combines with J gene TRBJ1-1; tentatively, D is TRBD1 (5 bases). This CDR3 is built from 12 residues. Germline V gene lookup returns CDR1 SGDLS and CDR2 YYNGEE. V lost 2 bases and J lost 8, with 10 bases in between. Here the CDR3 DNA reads TGTGCCAGCAGCGTCACAGGAGAAGAAGCTTTCTTT. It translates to CASSVTGEEAFF.

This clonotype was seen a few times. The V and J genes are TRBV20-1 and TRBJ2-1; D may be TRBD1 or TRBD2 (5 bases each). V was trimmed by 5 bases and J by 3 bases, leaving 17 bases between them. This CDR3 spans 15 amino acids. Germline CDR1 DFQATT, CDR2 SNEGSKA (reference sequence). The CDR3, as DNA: TGCAGTGCTCGTGCCGGGACGAGCTTCTACAATGAGCAGTTCTTC. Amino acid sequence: CSARAGTSFYNEQFF.

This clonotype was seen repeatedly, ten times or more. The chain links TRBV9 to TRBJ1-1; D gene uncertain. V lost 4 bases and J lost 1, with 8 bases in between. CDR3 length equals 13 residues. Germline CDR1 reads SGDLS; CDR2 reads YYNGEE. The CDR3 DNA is TGTGCCAGCAGCTCACGGGGGAACACTGAAGCTTTCTTT. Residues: CASSSRGNTEAFF.